This note documents a single TCR beta chain sequence. These data originate in a study of regulatory T cells in long-lasting Graves disease. From germline, CDR1 is SGHDT and CDR2 YYEEEE. J lost 3 bases, V lost 1 base, and 16 bases had no gene match. The CDR3 is made up of 21 amino acids. Combining iRepertoire HTBI primers with Arm-PCR of CDR3 regions, the authors built TCR beta libraries. TCRdb itself ran the multiplex PCR reads through MiXCR, one entry per CDR3 protein. The table shows hundreds of thousands of distinct CDR3 sequences, with less than 15% occurring only once. Time point specified: newly diagnosed GD, antithyroid drugs for less than 3 months. Making the TCR library involved RNA that had been extracted from PBMCs. The same sample was also used in a study of T cells in Graves' hyperthyroidism and ophthalmopathy. That report adds: Separating ophthalmopathy from stable hyperthyroidism was achieved by a 13 V-J model.

The sequence was collected from a man between 25 and 39 years old with Graves disease. V usage is TRBV5-6 and J usage is TRBJ2-3; 14 positions match TRBD2. Here the sequenced sample was peripheral blood mononuclear cells (PBMCs), taken at new diagnosis, from a patient treated with antithyroid drugs. The CDR3 is CASSLTPGLAGDWDGTDTQYF. The CDR3 region has the DNA TGTGCCAGCAGCTTGACCCCGGGACTAGCGGGAGATTGGGATGGTACAGATACGCAGTATTTT. The whole variable domain, filled in from reference TRBV5-6 and TRBJ2-3, reads DAGVTQSPTHLIKTRGQQVTLRCSPKSGHDTVSWYQQALGQGPQFIFQYYEEEERQRGNFPDRFSGHQFPNYSSELNVNALLLGDSALYLCASSLTPGLAGDWDGTDTQYFGPGTRLTVL.